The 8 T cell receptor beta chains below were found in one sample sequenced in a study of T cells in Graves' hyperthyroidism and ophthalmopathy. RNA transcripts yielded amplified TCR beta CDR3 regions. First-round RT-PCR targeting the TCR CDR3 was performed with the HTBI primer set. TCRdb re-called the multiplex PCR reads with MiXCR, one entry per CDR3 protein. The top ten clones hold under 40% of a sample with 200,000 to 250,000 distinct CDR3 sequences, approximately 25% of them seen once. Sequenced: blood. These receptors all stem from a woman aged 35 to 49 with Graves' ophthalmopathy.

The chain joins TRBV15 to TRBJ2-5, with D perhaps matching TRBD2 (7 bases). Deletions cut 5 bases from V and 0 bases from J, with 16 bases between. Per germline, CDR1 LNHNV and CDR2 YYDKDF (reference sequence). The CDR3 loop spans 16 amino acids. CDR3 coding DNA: TGTGCCACCAGCCCCCGGGGGGCACGGTACCAAGAGACCCAGTACTTC. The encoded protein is CATSPRGARYQETQYF.

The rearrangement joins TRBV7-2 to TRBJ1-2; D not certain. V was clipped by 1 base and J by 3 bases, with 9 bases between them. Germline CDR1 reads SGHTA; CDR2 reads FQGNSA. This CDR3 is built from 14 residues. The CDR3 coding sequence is TGTGCCAGCAGCTTAGAGGACGGCTACTATGGCTACACCTTC. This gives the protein CASSLEDGYYGYTF.

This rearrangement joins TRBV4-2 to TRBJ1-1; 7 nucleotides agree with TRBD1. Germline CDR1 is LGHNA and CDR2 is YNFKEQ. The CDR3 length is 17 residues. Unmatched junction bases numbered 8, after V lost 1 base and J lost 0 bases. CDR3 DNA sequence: TGTGCCAGCAGCCAAGGGGTCAAGGGACAGCTGAACACTGAAGCTTTCTTT. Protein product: CASSQGVKGQLNTEAFF.

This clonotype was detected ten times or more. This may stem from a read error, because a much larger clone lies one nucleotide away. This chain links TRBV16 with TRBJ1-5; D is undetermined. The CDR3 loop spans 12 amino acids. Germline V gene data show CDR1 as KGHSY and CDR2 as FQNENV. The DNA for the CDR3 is TGTACCAGCAGCCCAACGGGTCAGCCCCAGCATTTT. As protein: CTSSPTGQPQHF. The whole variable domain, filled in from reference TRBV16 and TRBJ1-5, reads GEEVAQTPKHLVRGEGQKAKLYCAPIKGHSYVFWYQQVLKNEFKFLISFQNENVFDETGMPKERFSAKCLPNSPCSLEIQATKLEDSAVYFCTSSPTGQPQHFGDGTRLSIL.

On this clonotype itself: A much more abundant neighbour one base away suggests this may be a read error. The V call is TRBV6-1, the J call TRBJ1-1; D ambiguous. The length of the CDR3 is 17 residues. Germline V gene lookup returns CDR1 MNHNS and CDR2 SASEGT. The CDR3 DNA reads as TGTGCCAGCAGTCCCCTTCCTGGGAGGAGCATGAACTCTGAAGCTTTCTTT. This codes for CASSPLPGRSMNSEAFF.

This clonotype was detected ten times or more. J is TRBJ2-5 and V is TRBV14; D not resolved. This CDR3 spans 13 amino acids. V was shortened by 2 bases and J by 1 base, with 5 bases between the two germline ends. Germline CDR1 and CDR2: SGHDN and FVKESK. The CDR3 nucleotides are TGTGCCAGCAGCCAATACCTCCAAGAGACCCAGTACTTC. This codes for CASSQYLQETQYF.

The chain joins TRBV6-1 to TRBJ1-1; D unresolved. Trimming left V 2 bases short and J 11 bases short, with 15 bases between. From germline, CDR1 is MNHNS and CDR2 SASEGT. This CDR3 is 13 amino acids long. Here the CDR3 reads CASSELAVTGAFF. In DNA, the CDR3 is TGTGCCAGCAGTGAACTCGCGGTCACGGGGGCTTTCTTT.

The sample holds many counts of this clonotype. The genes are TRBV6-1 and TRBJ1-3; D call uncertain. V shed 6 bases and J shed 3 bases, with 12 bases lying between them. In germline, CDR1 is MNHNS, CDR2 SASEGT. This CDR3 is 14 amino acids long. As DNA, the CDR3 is TGTGCCAGCAGGGAAAGGGTGATTGGAAACACCATATATTTT. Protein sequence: CASRERVIGNTIYF.